This T cell receptor (beta chain) came from a study of patients with pleural tuberculosis. TCRdb fed the reads into MiXCR, producing one record per CDR3 protein. This table has just under 30,000 distinct CDR3 sequences, more than 15% appearing once. V was shortened by 7 bases and J by 0 bases, with 10 bases between the two germline ends. CDR3 size: 14 residues. Germline lookup yields CDR1 SQVTM and CDR2 ANQGSEA. The chain uses TRBV29-1 and TRBJ2-6; a possible D gene is TRBD2 (6 bases). This TCR derives from a human donor with pleural tuberculosis. The sample consisted of peripheral blood. The CDR3 region is CSATEGSGANVLTF. Written as DNA, the CDR3 is TGCAGCGCCACGGAGGGCTCTGGGGCCAACGTCCTGACTTTC.